The clone carrying this T cell receptor beta chain was found a few times. The CDR3 loop spans 15 amino acids. V trimming: 4 bases; J trimming: 4 bases; junction bases outside the gene matches: 7. Germline CDR1 is SEHNR and CDR2 is FQNEAQ (reference sequence). The sample belongs to a study of long-term antiretroviral therapy in people with HIV. The overall study: Collection of the earliest samples took place about a decade ahead of the 2015 immediate-ART recommendation.

Researchers report immunoSEQ v3.0 was run at survey level. Assay used: immunoSEQ multiplex PCR; TCRdb lists only in-frame clones, some missing. The sample carries approximately 15,000 clones, 81% recorded once. The J gene is TRBJ1-3, the V gene TRBV7-9; 7 bases agree with TRBD1. The specimen was unsorted PBMCs, collected 0.3 years after starting antiretroviral therapy. The TCR was taken from a man aged 18-30 years with HIV. The CDR3 reads CASSYRTGGGNTIYF. The CDR3 DNA is TGTGCCAGCAGCTATCGGACAGGAGGCGGAAACACCATATATTTT.